This record looks at one T cell receptor beta chain sequence and its context. Its antigen is undetermined. This sample is part of a study of shared clonotypes between healthy human individuals. Study findings and constraints: Clonotype sharing among donors, it was expected, would be affected by sequencing depth. Larger richness was generally estimated for naive than memory subsets.

In the original analysis: ImmunoSEQ only sent back junction sequences with no quality scores, so filtering was done differently. Profiling relied on immunoSEQ multiplex PCR, and the TCRdb table lists in-frame clones only, not all of them. V, J and clone size are taken as reported in that table, and D and trimming were inferred from the DNA itself. The repertoire holds fewer than 400,000 clones, with around two thirds as singletons. Splitting the CD4+ cells yielded a CD45RA+ naive subset and a CD45RA-negative memory subset. V lost 4 bases to trimming and J lost 3 bases, with 13 bases between them. The germline CDR1 and CDR2 sequences are MDHEN and SYDVKM. There are 15 residues in the CDR3.

The chain recombines TRBV28 with TRBJ1-5; D is unresolved. Material for sequencing was memory CD4+ T cells sorted from blood. Subset in this sample: CD45RA-negative fraction. The clonotype originates from a man aged 25 to 40 in good health. The CDR3 region is CASSSPAGANQPQHF. CDR3 DNA sequence: TGTGCCAGCAGTTCCCCGGCAGGCGCCAATCAGCCCCAGCATTTT.